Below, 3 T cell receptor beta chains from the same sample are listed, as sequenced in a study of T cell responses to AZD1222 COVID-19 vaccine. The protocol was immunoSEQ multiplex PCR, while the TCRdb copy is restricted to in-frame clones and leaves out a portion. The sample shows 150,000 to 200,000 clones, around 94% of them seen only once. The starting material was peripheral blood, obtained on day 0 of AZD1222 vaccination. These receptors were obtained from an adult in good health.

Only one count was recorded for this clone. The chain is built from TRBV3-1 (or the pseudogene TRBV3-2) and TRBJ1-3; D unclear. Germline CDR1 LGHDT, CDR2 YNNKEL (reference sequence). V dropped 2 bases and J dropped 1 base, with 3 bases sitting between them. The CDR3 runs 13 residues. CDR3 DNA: TGTGCCAGCAGCCAAAAATCTGGAAACACCATATATTTT. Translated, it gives CASSQKSGNTIYF.

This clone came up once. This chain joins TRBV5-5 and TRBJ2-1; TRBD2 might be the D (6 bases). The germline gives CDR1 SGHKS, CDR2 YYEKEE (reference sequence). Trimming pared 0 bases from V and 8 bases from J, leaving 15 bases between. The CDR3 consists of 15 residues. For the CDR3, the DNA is TGTGCCAGCAGCTTGGGTGGCGGGACCTTCGATGAGCAGTTCTTC. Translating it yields CASSLGGGTFDEQFF.

DNA of the CDR3: TGTGCCAGCAGCCACCCAGGGGGCACCGGAAACACCATATATTTT. Amino acids: CASSHPGGTGNTIYF. The V call is TRBV3-1 (or the pseudogene TRBV3-2), the J call TRBJ1-3, with 8 bases aligning to TRBD1. V gave up 3 bases and J gave up 4 bases; unmatched junction bases: 5. CDR1 is LGHDT and CDR2 is YNNKEL in the germline V gene (reference sequence). This CDR3 comprises 15 residues.